This T cell receptor beta chain was profiled in a study of PD-1 blockade in mismatch repair-deficient tumors (dated by TCRdb to 2015 to 2018). As for the study more broadly: The trial enrolled roughly 83 consecutive patients with roughly 13 mismatch repair-deficient cancer types between late 2013 and late 2016, all previously treated and progressing. Tumor-associated T cell clones in the peripheral blood of patients responding to PD-1 blockade were tracked using deep sequencing of TCR CDR3 regions. Broad study findings and their caveats: Tumor-resident clones, often undetectable in blood before treatment, expanded rapidly after pembrolizumab and then contracted, generally before radiologic responses.

Libraries were built with the immunoSEQ multiplex PCR assay. TCRdb holds this immuneACCESS table with in-frame rearrangements only. Some clones are missing; in checked studies, unresolved V genes explain under half, and the rest has no known cause. Across this sample there are some 120,000 clones, with about 86% seen only once. The ten largest clones capture roughly 13% of the sample. A word on this clone: Its antigen is unknown. There are no base qualities to consult, and no much larger clone falls within one base.

For every enrolled patient, mismatch repair deficiency was confirmed by either polymerase chain reaction or immunohistochemistry. A few patients who responded to pembrolizumab therapy underwent TCR sequencing. The phase II trial prospectively evaluated PD-1 blockade with pembrolizumab in advanced mismatch repair-deficient cancers, independent of tissue of origin. Peripheral blood T cell samples were collected serially, before PD-1 blockade began and at several time points afterward. Blood sampling times were expressed in weeks after the first pembrolizumab dose. CDR1 and CDR2 are drawn from the germline V gene (reference sequence): SEHNR, FQNEAQ. Including cysteine and phenylalanine, the CDR3 has 17 amino acids. Of all the DNA, just the CDR3 is kept, 51 bases in frame from base 1. V loses 8 bases, J loses 0 bases, and the germline ends lie 17 bases apart.

This sequence uses TRBV7-9 and TRBJ2-6, with the D segment identity uncertain. This TCR was recovered from an adult with mismatch repair-deficient cancer. The starting material was peripheral blood, obtained 44 weeks after starting pembrolizumab. CDR3 loop: CASLSAGLHSGANVLTF. The DNA sequence is given as TGTGCCAGCCTCTCGGCAGGCCTGCACTCTGGGGCCAACGTCCTGACTTTC.